This paragraph reports one T cell receptor (beta chain). The source of the sample is a study of blood T cell repertoires in COVID-19. Overall study context: Spain, Italy and the United States supplied samples that represented acute and convalescent COVID-19. PBMCs, B-cell-depleted T cells, or T cells provided the cDNA or gDNA that made up the material.

Authors' methods: Quantification of nucleated cells was approximated via reference gene primer amplification. Here immunoSEQ multiplex PCR was the method, and the copy in TCRdb shows in-frame clones only, minus some. V and J calls plus clone size are reproduced from that table; the DNA served to infer D and trimming. The sample holds under 200,000 clones, 60% to 80% seen once. Germline lookup yields CDR1 SGDLS and CDR2 YYNGEE. Deletions cut 0 bases from V and 5 bases from J, with 15 bases between. CDR3 size: 15 residues. The sequence was collected from a man aged 65 to 85 with acute or convalescent COVID-19. V usage is TRBV9 and J usage is TRBJ2-7; the D gene is possibly TRBD1 (6 bases). Source material: peripheral blood. CDR3 in DNA: TGTGCCAGCAGCGTAGGCGTCAGGGGAGATGACGAGCAGTACTTC. It is translated as CASSVGVRGDDEQYF.